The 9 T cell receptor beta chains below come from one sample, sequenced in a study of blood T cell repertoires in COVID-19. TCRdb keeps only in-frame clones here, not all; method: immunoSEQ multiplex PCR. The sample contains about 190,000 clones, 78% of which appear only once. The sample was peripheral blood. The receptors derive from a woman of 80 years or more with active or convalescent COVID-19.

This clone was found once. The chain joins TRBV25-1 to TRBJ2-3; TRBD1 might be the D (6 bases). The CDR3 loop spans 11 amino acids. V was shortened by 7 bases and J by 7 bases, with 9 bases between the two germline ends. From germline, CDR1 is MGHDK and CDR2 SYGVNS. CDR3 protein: CASTDSNTQYF. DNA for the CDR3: TGTGCCAGCACGGACAGTAATACGCAGTATTTT.

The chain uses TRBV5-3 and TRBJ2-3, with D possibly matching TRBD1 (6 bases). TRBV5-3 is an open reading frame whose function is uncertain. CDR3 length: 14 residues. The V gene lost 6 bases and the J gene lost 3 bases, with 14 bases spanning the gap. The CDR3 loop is CARTGQGCTDTQYF. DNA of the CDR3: TGTGCCAGAACAGGGCAGGGGTGTACAGATACGCAGTATTTT.

CDR3 DNA sequence: TGTGCCAGCAGTCCCGATGGTACGGGGGGAGATACGCAGTATTTT. Its protein is CASSPDGTGGDTQYF. This rearrangement joins TRBV27 to TRBJ2-3; 7 bases match TRBD2. This CDR3 spans 15 amino acids. Germline assignment: CDR1 MNHEY and CDR2 SMNVEV (reference sequence). V lost 5 bases, J lost 5 bases, and 10 bases stayed unmatched.

The DNA for the CDR3 is TGTGCCAGCTCACCAAATAATCATCAGCCCCAGCATTTT. It is translated as CASSPNNHQPQHF. The J gene is TRBJ1-5, the V gene TRBV18; D call uncertain. Germline V gene lookup returns CDR1 KGHSH and CDR2 LQKENI. V was trimmed by 2 bases and J by 5 bases, leaving 7 bases between them. The CDR3 contains 13 residues.

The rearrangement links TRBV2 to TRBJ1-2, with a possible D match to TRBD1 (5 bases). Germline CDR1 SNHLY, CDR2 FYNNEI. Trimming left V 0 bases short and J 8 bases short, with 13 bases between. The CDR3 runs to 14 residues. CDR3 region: CASSEALGDGGYTF. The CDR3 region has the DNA TGTGCCAGCAGTGAAGCGTTAGGGGATGGGGGCTACACCTTC.

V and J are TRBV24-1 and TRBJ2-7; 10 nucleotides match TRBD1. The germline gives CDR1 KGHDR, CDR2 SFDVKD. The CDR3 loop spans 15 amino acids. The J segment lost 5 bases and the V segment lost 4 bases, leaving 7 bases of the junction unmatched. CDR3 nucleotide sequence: TGTGCCACCAGTGAAGGGACAGGGGATATCAACGAGCAGTACTTC. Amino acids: CATSEGTGDINEQYF.

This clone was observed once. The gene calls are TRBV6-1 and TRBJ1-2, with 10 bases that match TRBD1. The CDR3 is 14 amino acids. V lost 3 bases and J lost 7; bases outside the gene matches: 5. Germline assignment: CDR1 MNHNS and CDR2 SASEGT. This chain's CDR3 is CASSEGQGTGGYTF. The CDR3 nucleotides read TGTGCCAGCAGTGAGGGACAGGGGACTGGTGGCTACACCTTC.

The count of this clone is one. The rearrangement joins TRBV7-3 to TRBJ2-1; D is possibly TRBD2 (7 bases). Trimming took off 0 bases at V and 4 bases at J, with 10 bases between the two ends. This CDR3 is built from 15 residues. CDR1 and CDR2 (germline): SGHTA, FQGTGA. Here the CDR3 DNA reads TGTGCCAGCAGCTTAACGGGGGGGCTTTACAATGAGCAGTTCTTC. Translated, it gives CASSLTGGLYNEQFF.

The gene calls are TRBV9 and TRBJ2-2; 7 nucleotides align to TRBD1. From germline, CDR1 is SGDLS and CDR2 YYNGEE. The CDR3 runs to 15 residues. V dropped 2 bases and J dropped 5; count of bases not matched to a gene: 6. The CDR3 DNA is TGTGCCAGCAGCGTCCGACAGGGAAGGACCGGGGAGCTGTTTTTT. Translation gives CASSVRQGRTGELFF.